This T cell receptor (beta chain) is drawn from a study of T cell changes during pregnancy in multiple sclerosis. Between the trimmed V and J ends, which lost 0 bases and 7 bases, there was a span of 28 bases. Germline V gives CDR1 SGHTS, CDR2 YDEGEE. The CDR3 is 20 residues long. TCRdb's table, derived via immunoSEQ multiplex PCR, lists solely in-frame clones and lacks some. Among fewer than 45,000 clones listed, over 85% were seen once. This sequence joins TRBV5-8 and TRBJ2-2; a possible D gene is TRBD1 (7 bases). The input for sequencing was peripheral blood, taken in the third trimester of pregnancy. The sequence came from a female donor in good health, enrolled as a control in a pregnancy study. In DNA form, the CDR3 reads TGTGCCAGCAGCTTGGCCCCAGGGGGGTACCAATATGAACACGGCGGGGAGCTGTTTTTT. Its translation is CASSLAPGGYQYEHGGELFF.